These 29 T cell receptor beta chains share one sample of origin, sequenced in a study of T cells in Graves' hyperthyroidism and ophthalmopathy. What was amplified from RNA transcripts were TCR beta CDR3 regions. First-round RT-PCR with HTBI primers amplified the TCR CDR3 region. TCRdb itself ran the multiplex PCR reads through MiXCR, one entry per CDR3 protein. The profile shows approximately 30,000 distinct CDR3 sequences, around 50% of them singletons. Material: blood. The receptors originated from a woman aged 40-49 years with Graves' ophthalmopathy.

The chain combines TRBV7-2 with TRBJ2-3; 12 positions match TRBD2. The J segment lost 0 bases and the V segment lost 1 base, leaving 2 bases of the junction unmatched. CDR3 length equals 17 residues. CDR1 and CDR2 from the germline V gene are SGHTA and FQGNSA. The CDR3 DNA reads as TGTGCCAGCAGCTTAGTAGGGACTAGCGGGAGCACAGATACGCAGTATTTT. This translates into CASSLVGTSGSTDTQYF.

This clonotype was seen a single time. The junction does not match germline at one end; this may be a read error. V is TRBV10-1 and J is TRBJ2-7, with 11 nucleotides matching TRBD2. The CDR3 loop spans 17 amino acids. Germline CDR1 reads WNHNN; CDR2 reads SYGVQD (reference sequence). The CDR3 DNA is TGTGCCAGCAGCCGGTGGCTAGCGGGGGGCAACTCCTACGAGCAGTACTTC. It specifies CASSRWLAGGNSYEQYF.

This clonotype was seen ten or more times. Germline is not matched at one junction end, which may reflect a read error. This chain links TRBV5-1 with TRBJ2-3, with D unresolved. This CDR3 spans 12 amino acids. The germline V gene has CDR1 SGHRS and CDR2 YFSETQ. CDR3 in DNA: TGCACCAGCAGCTGGAACACAGATACGCAGTATTTT. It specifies CTSSWNTDTQYF.

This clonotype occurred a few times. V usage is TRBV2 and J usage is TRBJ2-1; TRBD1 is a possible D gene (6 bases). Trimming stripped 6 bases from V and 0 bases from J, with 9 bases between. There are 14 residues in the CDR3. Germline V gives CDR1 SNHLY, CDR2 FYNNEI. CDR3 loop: CASRQGSSYNEQFF. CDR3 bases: TGTGCCAGCAGGCAGGGGAGCTCCTACAATGAGCAGTTCTTC.

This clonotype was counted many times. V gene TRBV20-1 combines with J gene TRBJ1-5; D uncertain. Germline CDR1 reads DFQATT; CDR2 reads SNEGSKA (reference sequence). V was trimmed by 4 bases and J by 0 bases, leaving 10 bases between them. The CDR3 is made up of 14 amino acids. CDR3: CSAIREHSNQPQHF. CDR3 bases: TGCAGTGCTATCCGGGAACATAGCAATCAGCCCCAGCATTTT.

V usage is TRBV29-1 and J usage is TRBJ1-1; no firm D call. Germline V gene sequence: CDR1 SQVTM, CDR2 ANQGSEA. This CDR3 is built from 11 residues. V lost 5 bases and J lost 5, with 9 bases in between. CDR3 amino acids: CSVRRDTEAFF. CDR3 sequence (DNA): TGCAGCGTTCGACGAGATACTGAAGCTTTCTTT.

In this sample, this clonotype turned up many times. CDR3 region: CASSPQTNRGNEQFF. The CDR3 coding sequence is TGTGCCAGCAGCCCCCAAACCAATCGGGGGAATGAGCAGTTCTTC. The chain carries TRBV7-2 and TRBJ2-1; D possibly corresponds to TRBD2 (6 bases). Germline V lookup: CDR1 SGHTA, CDR2 FQGNSA. V lost 5 bases and J lost 7, with 18 bases in between. The CDR3 consists of 15 residues.

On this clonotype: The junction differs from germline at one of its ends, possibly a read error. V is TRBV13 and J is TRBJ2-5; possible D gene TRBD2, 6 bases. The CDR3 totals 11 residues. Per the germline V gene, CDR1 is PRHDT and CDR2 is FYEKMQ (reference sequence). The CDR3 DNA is TGTGCCAGCAGCTTAGAGGGACTCCTATCTTTC. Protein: CASSLEGLLSF.

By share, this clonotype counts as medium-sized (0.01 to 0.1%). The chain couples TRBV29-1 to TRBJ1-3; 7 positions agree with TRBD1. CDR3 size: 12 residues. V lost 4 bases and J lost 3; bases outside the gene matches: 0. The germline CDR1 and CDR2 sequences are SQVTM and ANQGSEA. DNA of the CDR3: TGCAGCGTTGGACAGGGTGGAAACACCATATATTTT. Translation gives CSVGQGGNTIYF.

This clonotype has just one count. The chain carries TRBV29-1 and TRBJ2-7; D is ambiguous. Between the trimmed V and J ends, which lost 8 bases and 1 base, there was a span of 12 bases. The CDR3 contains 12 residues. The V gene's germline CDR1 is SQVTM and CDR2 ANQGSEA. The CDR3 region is CSLGLTSYEQYF. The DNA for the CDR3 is TGCAGCTTAGGCCTAACGTCCTACGAGCAGTACTTC.

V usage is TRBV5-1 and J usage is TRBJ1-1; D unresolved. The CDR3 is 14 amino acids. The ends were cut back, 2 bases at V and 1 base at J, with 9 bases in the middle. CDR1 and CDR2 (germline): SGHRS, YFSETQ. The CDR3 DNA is TGCGCCAGCAGCTTCGGCCGACCGAACACTGAAGCTTTCTTT. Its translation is CASSFGRPNTEAFF.

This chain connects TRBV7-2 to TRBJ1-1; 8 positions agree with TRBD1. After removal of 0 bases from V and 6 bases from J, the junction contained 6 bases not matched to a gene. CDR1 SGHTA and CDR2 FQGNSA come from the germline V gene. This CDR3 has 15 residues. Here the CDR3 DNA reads TGTGCCAGCAGCTTAGCGAGAGAACAGGGGGCTGAAGCTTTCTTT. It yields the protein CASSLAREQGAEAFF.

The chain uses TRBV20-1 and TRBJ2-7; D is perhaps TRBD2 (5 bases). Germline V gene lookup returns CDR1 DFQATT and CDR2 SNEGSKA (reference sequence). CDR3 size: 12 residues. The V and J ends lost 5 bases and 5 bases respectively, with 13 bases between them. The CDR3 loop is CSAELETDEQYF. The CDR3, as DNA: TGCAGTGCTGAACTAGAGACGGACGAGCAGTACTTC.

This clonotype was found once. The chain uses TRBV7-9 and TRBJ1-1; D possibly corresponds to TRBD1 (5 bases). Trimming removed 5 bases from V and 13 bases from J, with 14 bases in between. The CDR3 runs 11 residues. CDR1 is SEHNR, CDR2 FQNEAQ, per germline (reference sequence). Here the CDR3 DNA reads TGTGCCAGCAGCAGAACGGGACTAGATTTCTTT. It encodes CASSRTGLDFF.

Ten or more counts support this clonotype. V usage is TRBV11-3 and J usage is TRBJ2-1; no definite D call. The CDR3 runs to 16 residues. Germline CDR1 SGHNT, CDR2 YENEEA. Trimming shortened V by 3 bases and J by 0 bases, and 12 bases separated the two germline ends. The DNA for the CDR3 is TGTGCCAGCAGCTTCGGAGACACGAGCTCCTACAATGAGCAGTTCTTC. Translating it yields CASSFGDTSSYNEQFF.

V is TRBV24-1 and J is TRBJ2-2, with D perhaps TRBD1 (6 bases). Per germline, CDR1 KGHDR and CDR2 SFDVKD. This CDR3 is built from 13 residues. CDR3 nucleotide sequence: TGTGCTAGTACAGGGCTCAACACCGGGGAGCTGTTTTTT. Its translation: CASTGLNTGELFF.

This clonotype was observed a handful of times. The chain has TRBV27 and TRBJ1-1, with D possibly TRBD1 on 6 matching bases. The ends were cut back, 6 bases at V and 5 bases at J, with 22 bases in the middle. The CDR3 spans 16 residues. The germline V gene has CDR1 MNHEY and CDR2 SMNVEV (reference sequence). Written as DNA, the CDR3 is TGTGCCAGCAGCCAGGACTTTGGGGGCGCGAAGACTGAAGCTTTCTTT. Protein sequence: CASSQDFGGAKTEAFF.

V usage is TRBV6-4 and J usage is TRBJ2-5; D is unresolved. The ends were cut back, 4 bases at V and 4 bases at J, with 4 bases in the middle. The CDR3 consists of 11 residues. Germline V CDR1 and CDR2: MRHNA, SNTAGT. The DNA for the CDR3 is TGTGCCAGCAGTGCCACAGAGACCCAGTACTTC. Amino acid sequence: CASSATETQYF.

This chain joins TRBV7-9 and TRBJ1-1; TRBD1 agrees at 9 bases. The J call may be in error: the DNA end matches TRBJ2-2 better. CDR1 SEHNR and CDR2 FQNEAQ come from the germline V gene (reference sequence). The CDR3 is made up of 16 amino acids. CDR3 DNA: TGTGCCAGCAGCCGGGACAGGGATAGTAGGACACTGAAGCTGTTTTTT. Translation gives CASSRDRDSRTLKLFF.

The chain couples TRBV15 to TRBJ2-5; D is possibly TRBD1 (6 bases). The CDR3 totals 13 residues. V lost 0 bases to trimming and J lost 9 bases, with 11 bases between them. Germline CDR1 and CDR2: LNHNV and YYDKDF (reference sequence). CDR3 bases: TGTGCCACCAGCAGAGATTGGGGGCAGCCCCAGTACTTC. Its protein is CATSRDWGQPQYF.

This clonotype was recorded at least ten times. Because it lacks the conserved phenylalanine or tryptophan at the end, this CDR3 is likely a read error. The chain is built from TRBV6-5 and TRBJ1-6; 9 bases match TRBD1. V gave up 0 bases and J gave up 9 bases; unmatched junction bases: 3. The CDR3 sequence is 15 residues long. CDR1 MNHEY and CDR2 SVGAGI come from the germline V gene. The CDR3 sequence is CASSYSPDRGSPLHS. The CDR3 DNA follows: TGTGCCAGCAGTTACTCCCCGGACAGGGGTTCACCCCTCCACTCT.

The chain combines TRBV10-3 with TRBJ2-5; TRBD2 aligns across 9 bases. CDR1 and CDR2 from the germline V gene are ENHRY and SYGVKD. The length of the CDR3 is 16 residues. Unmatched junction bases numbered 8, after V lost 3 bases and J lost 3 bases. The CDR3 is CAISDRQRGVEETQYF. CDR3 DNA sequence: TGTGCCATCAGTGACAGACAGCGGGGGGTAGAAGAGACCCAGTACTTC.

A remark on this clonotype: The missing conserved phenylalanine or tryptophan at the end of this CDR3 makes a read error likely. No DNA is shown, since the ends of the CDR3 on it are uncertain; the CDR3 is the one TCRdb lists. The CDR3: CASSVQGRRGTI. The J gene is TRBJ1-4, the V gene TRBV2; the table's D call, TRBD1, was not checked against the DNA. The CDR3 extends over 12 residues, inclusive of both ends. Per the germline V gene, CDR1 is SNHLY and CDR2 is FYNNEI.

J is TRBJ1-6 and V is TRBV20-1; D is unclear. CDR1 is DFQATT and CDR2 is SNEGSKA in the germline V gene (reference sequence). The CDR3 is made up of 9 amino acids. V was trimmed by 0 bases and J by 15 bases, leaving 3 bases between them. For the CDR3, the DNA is TGCAGTGCTAGAGATCTCCTCCACTTT. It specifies CSARDLLHF.

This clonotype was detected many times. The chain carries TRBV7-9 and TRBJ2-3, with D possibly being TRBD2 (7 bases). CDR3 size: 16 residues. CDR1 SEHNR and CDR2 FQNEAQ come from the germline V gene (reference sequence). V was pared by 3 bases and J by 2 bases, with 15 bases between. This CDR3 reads CASSFGGAYDTDTQYF. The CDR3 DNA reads TGTGCCAGCAGCTTTGGGGGGGCCTACGACACAGATACGCAGTATTTT.

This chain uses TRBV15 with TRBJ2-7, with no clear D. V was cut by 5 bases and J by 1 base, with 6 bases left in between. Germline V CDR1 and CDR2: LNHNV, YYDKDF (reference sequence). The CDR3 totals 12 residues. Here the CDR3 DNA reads TGTGCCACCAGCTCTCCGTCCTACGAGCAGTACTTC. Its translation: CATSSPSYEQYF.

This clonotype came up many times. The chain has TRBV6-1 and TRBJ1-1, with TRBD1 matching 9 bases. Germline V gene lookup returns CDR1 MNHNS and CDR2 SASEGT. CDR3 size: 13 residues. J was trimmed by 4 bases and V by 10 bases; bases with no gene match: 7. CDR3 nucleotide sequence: TGTGCCACCTTAGGACAGGGGTTCACTGAAGCTTTCTTT. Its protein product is CATLGQGFTEAFF.

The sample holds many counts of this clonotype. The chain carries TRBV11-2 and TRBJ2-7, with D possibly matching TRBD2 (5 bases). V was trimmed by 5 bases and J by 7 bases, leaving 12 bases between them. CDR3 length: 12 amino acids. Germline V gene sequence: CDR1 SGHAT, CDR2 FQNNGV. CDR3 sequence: CASSPWSGEQYF. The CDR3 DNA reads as TGTGCCAGCAGCCCCTGGAGCGGAGAGCAGTACTTC.

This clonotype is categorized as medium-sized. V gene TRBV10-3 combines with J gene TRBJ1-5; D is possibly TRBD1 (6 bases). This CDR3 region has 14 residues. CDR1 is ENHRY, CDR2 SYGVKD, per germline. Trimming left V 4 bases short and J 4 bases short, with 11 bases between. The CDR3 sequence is CAISGEGGNQPQHF. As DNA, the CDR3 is TGTGCCATCAGTGGTGAGGGGGGTAATCAGCCCCAGCATTTT.